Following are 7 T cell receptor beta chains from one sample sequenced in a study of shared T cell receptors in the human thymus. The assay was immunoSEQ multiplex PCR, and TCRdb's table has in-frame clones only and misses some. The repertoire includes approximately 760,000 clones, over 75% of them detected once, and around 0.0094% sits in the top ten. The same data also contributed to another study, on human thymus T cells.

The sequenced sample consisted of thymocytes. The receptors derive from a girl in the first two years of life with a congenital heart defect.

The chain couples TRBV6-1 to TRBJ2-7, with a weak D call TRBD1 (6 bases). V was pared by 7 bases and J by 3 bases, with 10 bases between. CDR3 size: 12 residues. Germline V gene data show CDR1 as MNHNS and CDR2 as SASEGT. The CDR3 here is CASTGQIYEQYF. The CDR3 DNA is TGTGCCAGCACCGGACAGATCTACGAGCAGTACTTC.

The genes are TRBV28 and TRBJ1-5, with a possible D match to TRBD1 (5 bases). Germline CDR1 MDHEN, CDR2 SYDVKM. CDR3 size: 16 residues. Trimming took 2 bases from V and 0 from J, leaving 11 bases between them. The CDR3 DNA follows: TGTGCCAGCAGTTTAGTCGACAGTTATAGCAATCAGCCCCAGCATTTT. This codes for CASSLVDSYSNQPQHF.

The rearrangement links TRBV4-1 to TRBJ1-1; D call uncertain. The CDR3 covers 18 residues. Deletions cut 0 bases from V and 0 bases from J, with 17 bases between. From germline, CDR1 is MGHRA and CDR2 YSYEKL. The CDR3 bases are TGCGCCAGCAGCCAAGATAATAGCGACGGTTACATGAACACTGAAGCTTTCTTT. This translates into CASSQDNSDGYMNTEAFF.

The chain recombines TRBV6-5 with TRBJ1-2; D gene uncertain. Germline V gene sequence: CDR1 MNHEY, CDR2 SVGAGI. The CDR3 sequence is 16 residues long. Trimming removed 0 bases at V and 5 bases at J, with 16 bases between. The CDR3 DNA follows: TGTGCCAGCAGTTACTCGACTGCGATTGATCCTTATGGCTACACCTTC. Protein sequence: CASSYSTAIDPYGYTF.

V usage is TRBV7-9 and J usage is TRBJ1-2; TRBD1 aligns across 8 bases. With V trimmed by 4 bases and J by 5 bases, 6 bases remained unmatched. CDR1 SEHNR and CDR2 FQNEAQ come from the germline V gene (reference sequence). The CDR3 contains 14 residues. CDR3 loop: CASSSDREVYGYTF. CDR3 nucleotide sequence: TGTGCCAGCAGCTCGGACAGGGAGGTGTATGGCTACACCTTC.

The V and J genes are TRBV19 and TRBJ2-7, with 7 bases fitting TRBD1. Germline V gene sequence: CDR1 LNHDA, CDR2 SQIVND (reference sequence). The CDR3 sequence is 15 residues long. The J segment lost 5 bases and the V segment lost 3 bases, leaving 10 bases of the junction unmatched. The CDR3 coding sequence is TGTGCCAGTAGTATCCGACAGGGACGACCCCACGAGCAGTACTTC. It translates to CASSIRQGRPHEQYF. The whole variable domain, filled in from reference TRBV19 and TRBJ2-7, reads DGGITQSPKYLFRKEGQNVTLSCEQNLNHDAMYWYRQDPGQGLRLIYYSQIVNDFQKGDIAEGYSVSREKKESFPLTVTSAQKNPTAFYLCASSIRQGRPHEQYFGPGTRLTVT.

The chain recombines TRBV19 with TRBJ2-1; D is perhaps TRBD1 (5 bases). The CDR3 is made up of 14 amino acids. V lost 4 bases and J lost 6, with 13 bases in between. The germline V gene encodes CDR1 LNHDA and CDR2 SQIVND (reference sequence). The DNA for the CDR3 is TGTGCCAGTAGTACCGCAGGGATTCGCAATGAGCAGTTCTTC. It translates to CASSTAGIRNEQFF.